This passage covers 29 T cell receptor beta chains from one sample sequenced in a study of blood T cell repertoires in COVID-19. Method: immunoSEQ multiplex PCR; TCRdb's copy keeps in-frame clones and lacks some. The sample lists about 130,000 clones; about 91% were seen once. The sequencing sample was made of peripheral blood. The receptors were gathered from a man aged 50 to 60 with acute or convalescent COVID-19.

V is TRBV2 and J is TRBJ1-1; the D gene is possibly TRBD1 (5 bases). Germline V gives CDR1 SNHLY, CDR2 FYNNEI. The CDR3 covers 13 residues. The ends were cut back, 8 bases at V and 1 base at J, with 11 bases in the middle. The CDR3, as DNA: TGTGCCAGCTTTGCGGACACGAACACTGAAGCTTTCTTT. Translating gives CASFADTNTEAFF.

This clone has only a few counts. The chain links TRBV11-1 to TRBJ2-1; 11 nucleotides line up with TRBD1. The germline CDR1 and CDR2 sequences are SGHAT and FQDESV (reference sequence). The CDR3 is 17 residues long. With 0 bases clipped from V and 6 bases from J, the junction kept 7 bases outside the gene matches. The CDR3, as DNA: TGTGCCAGCAGCTTAGCCGGTACCGGGACAGGGGGCAATGAGCAGTTCTTC. This codes for CASSLAGTGTGGNEQFF.

Only one count was recorded for this clone. The chain couples TRBV9 to TRBJ1-1; unclear D gene. This CDR3 region has 14 residues. CDR1 and CDR2 (germline): SGDLS, YYNGEE. The V and J ends lost 4 bases and 5 bases respectively, with 15 bases between them. This CDR3 reads CASSSRPEATEAFF. In DNA, the CDR3 is TGTGCCAGCAGCTCACGTCCCGAGGCGACTGAAGCTTTCTTT.

V and J are TRBV19 and TRBJ2-6; TRBD2 is a possible D gene (6 bases). Germline V lookup: CDR1 LNHDA, CDR2 SQIVND (reference sequence). CDR3 length: 16 amino acids. Trimming took 6 bases from V and 4 from J, leaving 16 bases between them. The CDR3 sequence is CASRGLGGPGANVLTF. DNA of the CDR3: TGTGCCAGTAGGGGCCTCGGGGGTCCGGGGGCCAACGTCCTGACTTTC.

The chain uses TRBV6-5 and TRBJ1-6; TRBD1 is a possible D gene (6 bases). The CDR3 is 14 amino acids. Germline CDR1 reads MNHEY; CDR2 reads SVGAGI. V lost 6 bases to trimming and J lost 8 bases, with 14 bases between them. The CDR3 loop reads CASRATGYDSPLHF. CDR3 DNA: TGTGCCAGCAGAGCCACAGGGTACGATTCACCCCTCCACTTT.

The chain carries TRBV19 and TRBJ2-3, with D unclear. V lost 6 bases to trimming and J lost 4 bases, with 8 bases between them. The CDR3 consists of 12 residues. The germline V gene has CDR1 LNHDA and CDR2 SQIVND (reference sequence). The CDR3 reads CASSTNADTQYF. CDR3 in DNA: TGTGCCAGTAGCACTAATGCAGATACGCAGTATTTT.

J is TRBJ1-1 and V is TRBV7-2; D remains ambiguous. The CDR3 extends over 14 amino acids. Trimming took off 1 base at V and 5 bases at J, with 11 bases between the two ends. The germline V gene has CDR1 SGHTA and CDR2 FQGNSA. For the CDR3, the DNA is TGTGCCAGCAGCTTAGGCCCCTCGGGGACTGAAGCTTTCTTT. This translates into CASSLGPSGTEAFF.

The chain joins TRBV19 to TRBJ1-1; 8 nucleotides align to TRBD1. Germline V gives CDR1 LNHDA, CDR2 SQIVND (reference sequence). CDR3 length: 14 residues. Trimming cost V 5 bases and J 5 bases; bases outside gene matches: 7. The CDR3, as DNA: TGTGCCAGTAGTGTGACAGGGGTCAGGACTGAAGCTTTCTTT. Translating gives CASSVTGVRTEAFF.

Here the CDR3 reads CASSPRRVGGYTF. The CDR3 region has the DNA TGTGCCAGCAGCCCCCGGCGGGTTGGCGGCTACACCTTC. This chain connects TRBV5-6 to TRBJ1-2; D not resolved. CDR1 SGHDT and CDR2 YYEEEE come from the germline V gene. This CDR3 is built from 13 residues. The ends were cut back, 4 bases at V and 8 bases at J, with 15 bases in the middle.

V usage is TRBV9 and J usage is TRBJ2-2; D is unresolved. The CDR3 contains 16 residues. Trimming took off 0 bases at V and 0 bases at J, with 9 bases between the two ends. CDR1 and CDR2 (germline): SGDLS, YYNGEE. The CDR3 loop reads CASSVASGPNTGELFF. The DNA of the CDR3 is TGTGCCAGCAGCGTAGCTTCAGGCCCGAACACCGGGGAGCTGTTTTTT.

V is TRBV2 and J is TRBJ2-7; TRBD1 matches at 7 bases. Germline V lookup: CDR1 SNHLY, CDR2 FYNNEI. V shed 7 bases and J 2 bases; nucleotides not matched to a gene: 8. The CDR3 runs to 14 residues. CDR3 coding DNA: TGTGCCAGCAACCGACAGGGCCTAACCTACGAGCAGTACTTC. Protein sequence: CASNRQGLTYEQYF.

The chain combines TRBV4-2 with TRBJ2-1; 7 positions agree with TRBD1. CDR1 LGHNA and CDR2 YNFKEQ come from the germline V gene. With V trimmed by 4 bases and J by 5 bases, 8 bases remained unmatched. The CDR3 runs to 15 residues. The CDR3 loop reads CASSPGGIWNNEQFF. DNA for the CDR3: TGTGCCAGCAGCCCAGGGGGAATTTGGAACAATGAGCAGTTCTTC.

Written as DNA, the CDR3 is TGTGCCAGCAGCATCGACCCGACAGGGGGCGGCTACACCTTC. Translated, it gives CASSIDPTGGGYTF. This sequence joins TRBV11-2 and TRBJ1-2; the match to TRBD1 covers 10 bases. Germline loops: CDR1 SGHAT, CDR2 FQNNGV. With V trimmed by 5 bases and J by 8 bases, 8 bases remained unmatched. CDR3 length: 14 residues.

This clone was counted once. The rearrangement joins TRBV5-1 to TRBJ1-5; a weak D match, TRBD1 (5 bases). Germline lookup yields CDR1 SGHRS and CDR2 YFSETQ. V lost 0 bases to trimming and J lost 5 bases, with 12 bases between them. The CDR3 sequence is 15 residues long. CDR3 loop: CASSLAGGADQPQHF. In DNA, the CDR3 is TGCGCCAGCAGCTTGGCAGGAGGGGCGGATCAGCCCCAGCATTTT.

This chain links TRBV7-2 with TRBJ1-6, with 7 positions matching TRBD1. Germline V gene lookup returns CDR1 SGHTA and CDR2 FQGNSA. This CDR3 spans 15 amino acids. Unmatched junction bases numbered 3, after V lost 1 base and J lost 6 bases. CDR3 region: CASSLGAGGNSPLHF. The CDR3 DNA sequence: TGTGCCAGCAGCTTAGGGGCAGGGGGTAATTCACCCCTCCACTTT. The variable domain in full, with the rest retrieved from reference TRBV7-2 and TRBJ1-6, is GAGVSQSPSNKVTEKGKDVELRCDPISGHTALYWYRQSLGQGLEFLIYFQGNSAPDKSGLPSDRFSAERTGGSVSTLTIQRTQQEDSAVYLCASSLGAGGNSPLHFGNGTRLTVT.

The chain employs TRBV5-1 and TRBJ2-5; D is possibly TRBD2 (6 bases). Trimming cost V 6 bases and J 1 base, with 19 bases left between them. The CDR3 has 16 residues. The germline gives CDR1 SGHRS, CDR2 YFSETQ. The CDR3 loop is CASTVDGAGTQETQYF. Written as DNA, the CDR3 is TGCGCCAGCACCGTAGACGGTGCGGGAACCCAAGAGACCCAGTACTTC. The full variable domain, rest sourced from reference TRBV5-1 and TRBJ2-5, is KAGVTQTPRYLIKTRGQQVTLSCSPISGHRSVSWYQQTPGQGLQFLFEYFSETQRNKGNFPGRFSGRQFSNSRSEMNVSTLELGDSALYLCASTVDGAGTQETQYFGPGTRLLVL.

This clone was found many times. The sample has other DNA sequences that encode this CDR3 too. V and J are TRBV3-1 (or the pseudogene TRBV3-2) and TRBJ1-1, with a possible D match to TRBD1 (5 bases). Looked up from germline, CDR1 is LGHDT and CDR2 is YNNKEL (reference sequence). This CDR3 is 14 amino acids long. Trimming shortened V by 3 bases and J by 2 bases, and 10 bases separated the two germline ends. The CDR3 is CASSHRGKNTEAFF. The CDR3 DNA reads TGTGCCAGCAGCCACCGGGGGAAAAACACTGAAGCTTTCTTT.

This clone was counted a single time. The rearrangement joins TRBV3-1 (or the pseudogene TRBV3-2) to TRBJ1-5; D perhaps matches TRBD1 (5 bases). CDR3 size: 14 residues. The V end lost 1 base, the J end lost 1 base, and 5 bases lay between the germline ends. Germline CDR1 LGHDT, CDR2 YNNKEL (reference sequence). CDR3 nucleotides: TGTGCCAGCAGCCAAGGGGGCAGCAATCAGCCCCAGCATTTT. Residues: CASSQGGSNQPQHF.

The chain joins TRBV5-1 to TRBJ2-1, with TRBD2 identical over 9 bases. The CDR3 spans 14 residues. The ends lost 1 base at V and 7 bases at J; junction bases unmatched: 3. The germline gives CDR1 SGHRS, CDR2 YFSETQ. The DNA for the CDR3 is TGCGCCAGCAGCTTGCTTAGCGGGGGTAATGAGCAGTTCTTC. As protein: CASSLLSGGNEQFF.

The V and J genes are TRBV7-2 and TRBJ1-1; 10 positions agree with TRBD1. Germline V gene sequence: CDR1 SGHTA, CDR2 FQGNSA. After removal of 4 bases from V and 4 bases from J, the junction contained 6 bases not matched to a gene. The CDR3 extends over 15 amino acids. The CDR3 protein is CASSSPGTGATEAFF. In DNA, the CDR3 is TGTGCCAGCAGCTCCCCCGGGACAGGGGCCACTGAAGCTTTCTTT.

Here the CDR3 reads CASSYGQGGYAFF. The DNA of the CDR3 is TGTGCCAGCAGTTACGGGCAGGGTGGATATGCTTTCTTT. V is TRBV6-5 and J is TRBJ1-1; a weak D match, TRBD1 (5 bases). The CDR3 extends over 13 amino acids. CDR1 is MNHEY, CDR2 SVGAGI, per germline. Trimming cost V 2 bases and J 11 bases, with 15 bases left between them.

This clone was seen only once. The genes are TRBV5-1 and TRBJ2-7; D possibly corresponds to TRBD1 (6 bases). Germline V gives CDR1 SGHRS, CDR2 YFSETQ. The germline V and J ends were trimmed by 3 bases and 2 bases, with 12 bases remaining between them. The CDR3 totals 14 residues. This CDR3 reads CASSSRTDTYEQYF. The CDR3 nucleotides read TGCGCCAGCAGCTCCCGGACAGATACCTACGAGCAGTACTTC.

The count of this clone is one. The rearrangement joins TRBV21-1 to TRBJ1-1; no DNA check was done on the table's D call, TRBD1. TRBV21-1 is a known pseudogene. The CDR3 has 15 amino acids. CDR3 in amino acids: CASSKGQEGNTEAFF. As DNA, the CDR3 is TGTGCCAGCAGCAAGGGACAAGAGGGAAACACTGAAGCTTTCTTT.

This sequence joins TRBV23-1 and TRBJ1-1, with 8 nucleotides matching TRBD1. TRBV23-1 is reported as an ORF; its role is uncertain. The CDR3 totals 18 residues. V was pared by 4 bases and J by 4 bases, with 17 bases of the junction left unmatched. CDR3 sequence: CASSPLQGAGIEGTEAFF. Here the CDR3 DNA reads TGCGCCAGCAGTCCTCTGCAGGGGGCAGGGATCGAAGGCACTGAAGCTTTCTTT.

This chain links TRBV10-2 with TRBJ1-5; 8 positions match TRBD1. This CDR3 has 16 amino acids. The junction had 9 bases not matched to a gene; V was cut back by 4 bases and J by 4 bases. Germline V gives CDR1 WSHSY, CDR2 SAAADI. The CDR3 reads CASSGPQGAVNQPQHF. The CDR3, as DNA: TGCGCCAGCAGTGGCCCGCAGGGGGCAGTGAATCAGCCCCAGCATTTT.

The rearrangement joins TRBV10-2 to TRBJ2-1; tentative D call: TRBD1 (5 bases). Trimming removed 6 bases at V and 6 bases at J, with 15 bases between. Germline CDR1 WSHSY, CDR2 SAAADI. The CDR3 spans 14 residues. CDR3 amino acids: CASSKRGDVNEQFF. CDR3 nucleotides: TGCGCCAGCAGCAAAAGGGGTGATGTCAATGAGCAGTTCTTC.

The chain carries TRBV11-2 and TRBJ1-1; D may be TRBD1 (5 bases). The CDR3 has 13 amino acids. The germline CDR1 and CDR2 sequences are SGHAT and FQNNGV. Trimming removed 4 bases at V and 8 bases at J, with 14 bases between. CDR3: CASSSTTQGEAFF. The DNA of the CDR3 is TGTGCCAGCAGCTCCACTACTCAGGGAGAAGCTTTCTTT.

The V gene is TRBV18, the J gene TRBJ1-5; D not resolved. The germline V and J ends were trimmed by 3 bases and 2 bases, with 11 bases remaining between them. This CDR3 is 15 amino acids long. The germline V gene encodes CDR1 KGHSH and CDR2 LQKENI. As DNA, the CDR3 is TGTGCCAGCTCACCTGGGAGGGAGGGCAATCAGCCCCAGCATTTT. It specifies CASSPGREGNQPQHF.

V and J are TRBV6-5 and TRBJ1-4, with 7 bases lining up with TRBD1. The V gene's germline CDR1 is MNHEY and CDR2 SVGAGI. The CDR3 has 14 amino acids. V was clipped by 6 bases and J by 7 bases; unmatched bases: 8. The CDR3 here is CASSRGQAPEKLFF. The CDR3 DNA follows: TGTGCCAGCAGCCGCGGACAGGCCCCTGAAAAACTGTTTTTT.